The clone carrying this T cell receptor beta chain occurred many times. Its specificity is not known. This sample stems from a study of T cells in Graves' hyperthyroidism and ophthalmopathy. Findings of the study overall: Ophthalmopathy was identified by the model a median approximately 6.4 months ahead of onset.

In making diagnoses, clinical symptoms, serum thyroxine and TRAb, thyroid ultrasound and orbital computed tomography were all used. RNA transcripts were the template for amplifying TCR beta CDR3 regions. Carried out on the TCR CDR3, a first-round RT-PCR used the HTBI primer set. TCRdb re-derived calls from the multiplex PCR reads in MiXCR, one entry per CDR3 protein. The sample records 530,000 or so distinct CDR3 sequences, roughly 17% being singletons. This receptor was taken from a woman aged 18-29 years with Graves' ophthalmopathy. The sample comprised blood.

The CDR3 DNA follows: TGTGCCAGCAGCGCCGGGACAGGGGCGGCAGCTTTCTTT. This sequence encodes CASSAGTGAAAFF. The chain has TRBV12-3 or TRBV12-4 and TRBJ1-1; TRBD1 matches at 10 bases. The CDR3 loop spans 13 amino acids. V shed 6 bases, J shed 10 bases, and the junction held 8 bases outside the gene matches.